This T cell receptor beta chain was obtained from a study of post-analysis software for immune sequencing data. General observations from the study: About 5 TRBV segments appeared more often in patients than in controls, and TRBV5-6, TRBV5-1 and TRBV20-1 were among these.

Between the trimmed V and J ends, which lost 0 bases and 3 bases, there was a span of 12 bases. There are 15 residues in the CDR3. CDR1 ENHRY and CDR2 SYGVKD come from the germline V gene. TCR beta libraries were prepared from cDNA with unique molecular identifiers. TCRdb re-called the PCR reads through MiXCR, storing one row per CDR3 protein. The sample holds 740,000 or so distinct CDR3 sequences, about 53% seen once. Remarks on this clonotype: Its antigen remains unidentified.

The V and J genes are TRBV10-3 and TRBJ2-7; weak D call: TRBD2 (6 bases). The receptor comes from a girl between 10 and 17 years old with multiple sclerosis. The sample consisted of blood. This CDR3 reads CAISESEGLNYEQYF. The DNA of the CDR3 is TGTGCCATCAGTGAGTCGGAGGGATTAAACTACGAGCAGTACTTC.